This TCR beta chain emerged from a study of T cells in Graves' hyperthyroidism and ophthalmopathy. Study details: Peripheral blood samples were taken at initial diagnosis, prior to any treatment.

A word on this clonotype: The target antigen is unknown.

The study's findings and limits: Onset of ophthalmopathy came a median roughly 6.4 months after the model predicted it. Ophthalmopathy and stable hyperthyroidism were separated by a 13 V-J model.

At least 3 on the Clinical Activity Score was recorded for ophthalmopathy patients, who also had NOSPECS grade at least 4 and duration under 3 months. RNA transcripts were the template for amplifying TCR beta CDR3 regions. A set of HTBI primers served as the primers for a first-round RT-PCR of the TCR CDR3. MiXCR, applied by TCRdb to the multiplex PCR reads, yields one record per CDR3 protein. The table includes more than 500,000 distinct CDR3 sequences, around 16% detected once. This receptor was taken from a young woman with Graves' ophthalmopathy. The specimen sequenced was blood.

The CDR3 DNA reads as TGCGCCAGCAGCTGGGGTGCATCGAGTGGGACCCAGTACTTC. Translated: CASSWGASSGTQYF. The chain carries TRBV4-3 and TRBJ2-5, with D uncertain. Germline CDR1 and CDR2: LGHNA and YSLEER. This CDR3 spans 14 amino acids. V lost 5 bases and J lost 7, with 17 bases in between.